The sequence of this TCR beta chain was determined in a study of response to subunit inactivated influenza vaccine. This clonotype occurred a few times. The CDR3 has 15 amino acids. Germline CDR1 and CDR2: SGHRS and YFSETQ. Trimming stripped 3 bases from V and 1 base from J, with 12 bases between. One entry per CDR3 protein results from TCRdb running MiXCR on the RT-PCR reads. The data show approximately 500,000 distinct CDR3 sequences, under 25% seen once. The data were also submitted as part of a second study, on T cells expressing NK-cell markers. As that study records: A 5'RACE template switching approach incorporating UMIs was used to make TCR beta cDNA. All TCR beta repertoires analysed originated from sorted CD3+CD56+NKG2C+, CD3+CD56+NKG2C- and CD3+CD56-NKG2C+ T cells. Seven sequenced donors out of eight were HCMV-seropositive, one seronegative. The leading position in the CD3+CD56-NKG2C+ fraction of several donors also went to these clonotypes. Unclear, still, was the HCMV specificity of the expanded NKG2C+ T cell clones.

The sequences come from CD4+ T cells sorted from PBMCs, collected approximately 13 days after vaccination. The rearrangement uses TRBV5-1 and TRBJ2-3; D is possibly TRBD1 (5 bases). This sequence was found in a man over 45 who received an inactivated influenza vaccine. CDR3 amino acids: CASSSRQIGTDTQYF. The DNA for the CDR3 is TGCGCCAGCAGCTCCCGACAGATAGGCACAGATACGCAGTATTTT.